Each of the 17 T cell receptor beta chains below was sequenced from the same sample in a study of cytomegalovirus exposure and HLA in healthy donors. Amplification used 60 Vbeta primers and 13 Jbeta primers. The data were produced by immunoSEQ multiplex PCR, yet TCRdb's version contains in-frame clones alone and is incomplete. This sample's table reports tens of thousands of clones. What was sequenced was PBMCs. Receptors were obtained from a woman in her twenties or thirties in good health and CMV-seronegative.

This chain uses TRBV6-5 with TRBJ2-7, with D uncertain. CDR1 and CDR2 (germline): MNHEY, SVGAGI. CDR3 length: 12 amino acids. The ends were cut back, 7 bases at V and 3 bases at J, with 10 bases in the middle. The CDR3 nucleotides read TGTGCCAGCACCTACCGTAACTACGAGCAGTACTTC. Encoded protein: CASTYRNYEQYF.

This rearrangement joins TRBV5-6 to TRBJ2-1; 7 nucleotides match TRBD1. The V gene's germline CDR1 is SGHDT and CDR2 YYEEEE. With V trimmed by 1 base and J by 5 bases, 3 bases remained unmatched. The length of the CDR3 is 14 residues. The CDR3 sequence: CASSLRDRHNEQFF. DNA of the CDR3: TGTGCCAGCAGCTTGAGGGACAGACACAATGAGCAGTTCTTC.

The chain recombines TRBV29-1 with TRBJ1-2; 11 bases match TRBD1. Trimming at V came to 1 base and at J to 2 bases, leaving 3 bases not matched to a gene. The CDR3 sequence is 15 residues long. CDR1 and CDR2 (germline): SQVTM, ANQGSEA. The CDR3 loop reads CSVEGGQGGNYGYTF. The CDR3 DNA reads as TGCAGCGTTGAAGGGGGACAGGGGGGGAACTATGGCTACACCTTC. The entire variable domain, with the rest obtained from reference TRBV29-1 and TRBJ1-2, is as follows: SAVISQKPSRDICQRGTSLTIQCQVDSQVTMMFWYRQQPGQSLTLIATANQGSEATYESGFVIDKFPISRPNLTFSTLTVSNMSPEDSSIYLCSVEGGQGGNYGYTFGSGTRLTVV.

The chain carries TRBV4-1 and TRBJ1-1; D perhaps matches TRBD1 (5 bases). Trimming removed 3 bases at V and 6 bases at J, with 23 bases between. This CDR3 has 17 amino acids. Germline V gives CDR1 MGHRA, CDR2 YSYEKL. CDR3 in DNA: TGCGCCAGCAGCCAGGGAGCACCGGGACTCGCAGGAGCTGAAGCTTTCTTT. As protein: CASSQGAPGLAGAEAFF.

The V call is TRBV30, the J call TRBJ2-1; a weak D match, TRBD2 (6 bases). Germline values: CDR1 GTSNPN, CDR2 SVGIG (reference sequence). Trimming removed 3 bases from V and 7 bases from J, with 16 bases in between. The CDR3 contains 14 residues. The CDR3 coding sequence is TGTGCCTGGAGCTTTAGCGGTGGGGGGAATGAGCAGTTCTTC. This gives the protein CAWSFSGGGNEQFF.

The J gene is TRBJ1-5, the V gene TRBV27; D not certain. This CDR3 has 13 amino acids. Germline V gene lookup returns CDR1 MNHEY and CDR2 SMNVEV (reference sequence). With 2 bases removed from V and 2 bases from J, the gap between germline ends came to 4 bases. In DNA form, the CDR3 reads TGTGCCAGCAGTTTAGGCCGCAATCAGCCCCAGCATTTT. Encoded protein: CASSLGRNQPQHF.

The chain links TRBV4-1 to TRBJ2-7, with 8 bases that match TRBD2. The CDR3 covers 16 residues. V gave up 0 bases and J gave up 4 bases; unmatched junction bases: 8. Germline V gives CDR1 MGHRA, CDR2 YSYEKL. This CDR3 reads CASSQDEGLGSYEQYF. CDR3 in DNA: TGCGCCAGCAGCCAAGATGAGGGACTAGGATCTTACGAGCAGTACTTC.

The chain employs TRBV5-1 and TRBJ2-3; unclear D gene. The CDR3 is 14 amino acids. CDR1 is SGHRS and CDR2 is YFSETQ in the germline V gene. Trimming pared 4 bases from V and 5 bases from J, leaving 14 bases between. The CDR3 DNA follows: TGCGCCAGCAGCGACACTGCTGGCAGAGATACGCAGTATTTT. Translating it yields CASSDTAGRDTQYF.

The rearrangement uses TRBV19 and TRBJ2-2; 7 nucleotides align to TRBD2. CDR3 length: 14 residues. V was clipped by 1 base and J by 4 bases; unmatched bases: 0. Germline CDR1 reads LNHDA; CDR2 reads SQIVND (reference sequence). CDR3 nucleotides: TGTGCCAGTAGTATAGGGACTAGCACCGGGGAGCTGTTTTTT. Its translation: CASSIGTSTGELFF.

The rearrangement uses TRBV18 and TRBJ2-5; tentative D call: TRBD1 (6 bases). The CDR3 has 14 amino acids. Per germline, CDR1 KGHSH and CDR2 LQKENI. Deletions cut 1 base from V and 4 bases from J, with 10 bases between. The CDR3 DNA sequence: TGTGCCAGCTCACCACAGGTGGGGGCAGAGACCCAGTACTTC. It translates to CASSPQVGAETQYF.

The chain is built from TRBV27 and TRBJ2-7; 9 bases are shared with TRBD2. Germline V gene lookup returns CDR1 MNHEY and CDR2 SMNVEV (reference sequence). V gave up 8 bases and J gave up 4 bases; unmatched junction bases: 12. This CDR3 spans 15 amino acids. The CDR3 reads CASGSWASGEYEQYF. CDR3 DNA sequence: TGTGCCAGCGGCTCTTGGGCTAGCGGGGAGTACGAGCAGTACTTC.

The chain combines TRBV28 with TRBJ1-2; 7 bases are shared with TRBD1. Germline assignment: CDR1 MDHEN and CDR2 SYDVKM. The CDR3 consists of 14 residues. Trimming at V came to 5 bases and at J to 6 bases, leaving 9 bases not matched to a gene. CDR3 amino acids: CASSGIGTVDGYTF. In DNA, the CDR3 is TGTGCCAGCAGTGGGATCGGGACAGTGGATGGCTACACCTTC.

The chain uses TRBV6-6 and TRBJ2-3; TRBD1 agrees at 10 bases. Germline CDR1 is MNHNY and CDR2 is SVGAGI (reference sequence). Losses at the gene ends were 2 bases for V and 2 bases for J; bases not matched to a gene: 1. The length of the CDR3 is 15 residues. Here the CDR3 DNA reads TGTGCCAGCAGTTACGGGACAGGGGCCACAGATACGCAGTATTTT. It yields the protein CASSYGTGATDTQYF.

This rearrangement joins TRBV19 to TRBJ2-1; D remains unclear. Deletions cut 4 bases from V and 13 bases from J, with 17 bases between. CDR1 is LNHDA, CDR2 SQIVND, per germline (reference sequence). The CDR3 length is 13 residues. Written as DNA, the CDR3 is TGTGCCAGTAGTACGAGAAAACTAACTGCCCAGTTCTTC. Amino acids: CASSTRKLTAQFF. The entire variable domain, with the rest obtained from reference TRBV19 and TRBJ2-1, is as follows: DGGITQSPKYLFRKEGQNVTLSCEQNLNHDAMYWYRQDPGQGLRLIYYSQIVNDFQKGDIAEGYSVSREKKESFPLTVTSAQKNPTAFYLCASSTRKLTAQFFGPGTRLTVL.

The chain recombines TRBV7-8 with TRBJ2-5, with 7 positions matching TRBD2. The V gene end was trimmed by 0 bases and the J gene end by 1 base; junction bases not matched to a gene: 5. CDR3 length: 16 residues. Germline loops: CDR1 SGHVS, CDR2 FQNEAQ. In DNA, the CDR3 is TGTGCCAGCAGCTTAGCGTGGGGCGGGGGCCAAGAGACCCAGTACTTC. Translating gives CASSLAWGGGQETQYF.

CDR3 amino acids: CASSLRGGSVSSYNEQFF. CDR3 nucleotide sequence: TGCGCCAGCAGCTTGCGTGGCGGGTCTGTTTCCTCCTACAATGAGCAGTTCTTC. The chain has TRBV5-1 and TRBJ2-1, with D possibly matching TRBD2 (5 bases). CDR3 length equals 18 residues. Germline CDR1 and CDR2: SGHRS and YFSETQ. V was cut by 1 base and J by 0 bases, with 17 bases left in between.

This chain links TRBV29-1 with TRBJ1-1, with D perhaps matching TRBD1 (6 bases). V was clipped by 3 bases and J by 5 bases, with 16 bases between them. Germline V gene sequence: CDR1 SQVTM, CDR2 ANQGSEA. The CDR3 contains 14 residues. The CDR3 protein is CSVEVVGGRTEAFF. The DNA of the CDR3 is TGCAGCGTTGAGGTGGTAGGGGGACGGACTGAAGCTTTCTTT.